The 11 T cell receptor beta chains reported below all come from one sample, sequenced in a study of blood T cell repertoires in COVID-19 (dated by TCRdb to the early 2020s). Library preparation was by the immunoSEQ multiplex PCR assay. TCRdb stores this immuneACCESS table with in-frame sequences only. Part of the clones is absent; in the studies checked, under half of the shortfall reflects unresolved V genes, and no reason is known for the rest. Present in this sample are about 51,000 clones, approximately 90% of which were seen just once. The ten largest clones represent around 3.1% of the sample. The sample consisted of peripheral blood. Receptors originate from a man aged 45-65 years with acute or convalescent COVID-19.

The gene calls are TRBV28 and TRBJ1-5; 8 positions match TRBD1. Germline CDR1 reads MDHEN; CDR2 reads SYDVKM. J was trimmed by 4 bases and V by 7 bases; bases with no gene match: 9. The CDR3 has 15 residues. The CDR3: CASISGTGLNQPQHF. CDR3 DNA: TGTGCCAGCATATCCGGGACAGGCCTAAATCAGCCCCAGCATTTT.

V is TRBV28 and J is TRBJ2-1, with D possibly matching TRBD2 (7 bases). Trimming removed 3 bases at V and 5 bases at J, with 14 bases between. CDR1 is MDHEN, CDR2 SYDVKM, per germline. This CDR3 has 15 amino acids. CDR3 sequence (DNA): TGTGCCAGCAGTTTGGGGGGGGCGGTGAACAATGAGCAGTTCTTC. This translates into CASSLGGAVNNEQFF.

The gene calls are TRBV2 and TRBJ1-6, with 10 bases aligning to TRBD1. Germline lookup yields CDR1 SNHLY and CDR2 FYNNEI. The CDR3 extends over 14 amino acids. Losses at the gene ends were 8 bases for V and 7 bases for J; bases not matched to a gene: 5. The CDR3 nucleotides read TGTGCCAGCGGGCGGGGACAGGGGAATTCACCCCTCCACTTT. Its translation: CASGRGQGNSPLHF.

The chain has TRBV11-2 and TRBJ2-5, with a weak D call TRBD1 (6 bases). The CDR3 extends over 16 amino acids. Trimming left V 5 bases short and J 3 bases short, with 19 bases between. Germline lookup yields CDR1 SGHAT and CDR2 FQNNGV. In DNA, the CDR3 is TGTGCCAGCAGCCCACGGATAGGGGGTACGGAAGAGACCCAGTACTTC. This sequence encodes CASSPRIGGTEETQYF.

V gene TRBV10-3 combines with J gene TRBJ1-4, with D possibly matching TRBD1 (6 bases). Per the germline V gene, CDR1 is ENHRY and CDR2 is SYGVKD. The CDR3 length is 15 residues. V shed 2 bases and J shed 3 bases, with 10 bases lying between them. The CDR3 DNA reads TGTGCCATCAGTGAGGTGGGGGCGGCTAATGAAAAACTGTTTTTT. This translates into CAISEVGAANEKLFF.

The rearrangement joins TRBV6-5 to TRBJ2-2, with no clear D. There are 15 residues in the CDR3. V shed 2 bases and J shed 0 bases, with 7 bases lying between them. Germline loops: CDR1 MNHEY, CDR2 SVGAGI. The DNA for the CDR3 is TGTGCCAGCAGTTACGTAACAGCGAACACCGGGGAGCTGTTTTTT. Its translation: CASSYVTANTGELFF.

The chain joins TRBV10-2 to TRBJ2-3, with 7 nucleotides matching TRBD1. CDR1 and CDR2 (germline): WSHSY, SAAADI. The CDR3 runs to 15 residues. The V segment lost 7 bases and the J segment 0 bases; nucleotides outside the gene matches: 7. As DNA, the CDR3 is TGCGCCAGCACCCTAGGGGGCCCAAGCACAGATACGCAGTATTTT. Amino acids: CASTLGGPSTDTQYF.

CDR3 in amino acids: CARSVRGDEQYF. Here the CDR3 DNA reads TGTGCCAGAAGCGTCAGGGGGGACGAGCAGTACTTC. J is TRBJ2-7 and V is TRBV7-5; the table gives TRBD1 as D, unverified against the DNA. TRBV7-5 has pseudogene status. The CDR3 loop spans 12 amino acids.

DNA for the CDR3: TGCGCCAGCAGCGGAGGACAGGGCCACTACGAGCAGTACTTC. This translates into CASSGGQGHYEQYF. The J gene is TRBJ2-7, the V gene TRBV5-1, with TRBD1 identical over 8 bases. The germline CDR1 and CDR2 sequences are SGHRS and YFSETQ. The V segment lost 4 bases and the J segment 3 bases; nucleotides outside the gene matches: 6. The CDR3 has 14 residues.

This clone is a singleton in its sample. V gene TRBV6-5 combines with J gene TRBJ1-5; a possible D gene is TRBD1 (6 bases). Germline V gene data show CDR1 as MNHEY and CDR2 as SVGAGI. CDR3 length: 14 residues. V was cut by 6 bases and J by 3 bases, with 12 bases left in between. DNA of the CDR3: TGTGCCAGCAGACCGAGACAGGACAATCAGCCCCAGCATTTT. This encodes CASRPRQDNQPQHF.

This chain links TRBV5-3 with TRBJ2-3; the D gene is possibly TRBD1 (5 bases). TRBV5-3 is an ORF, with its function uncertain. The CDR3 has 16 residues. V was shortened by 3 bases and J by 2 bases, with 16 bases between the two germline ends. The CDR3 region has the DNA TGTGCCAGAAGCTATCTATCAGGGTTGGACACAGATACGCAGTATTTT. Amino acid sequence: CARSYLSGLDTDTQYF.